The 25 T cell receptor beta chains below all came from one sample that was sequenced in a study of blood T cell repertoires in COVID-19. Generated by immunoSEQ multiplex PCR, the TCRdb table keeps only in-frame clones and is missing some. The sample holds a few hundred thousand clones, around nine tenths seen once. Sample: PBMCs or T cells enriched from blood (not recorded which). These receptors were taken from a woman aged 45 to 65 who had recovered from COVID-19.

The chain links TRBV5-4 to TRBJ2-5; 8 nucleotides match TRBD2. With V trimmed by 1 base and J by 3 bases, 2 bases remained unmatched. The germline V gene encodes CDR1 SGHNT and CDR2 YYREEE (reference sequence). CDR3 length equals 14 residues. The CDR3 bases are TGTGCCAGCAGCTTGCGGGGGGGCAAAGAGACCCAGTACTTC. Protein: CASSLRGGKETQYF.

The chain couples TRBV27 to TRBJ2-5; 11 nucleotides agree with TRBD1. CDR1 and CDR2 (germline): MNHEY, SMNVEV (reference sequence). V shed 3 bases, J shed 4 bases, and the junction held 1 base outside the gene matches. This CDR3 has 14 residues. The CDR3: CASSLGTGGETQYF. CDR3 DNA: TGTGCCAGCAGTTTGGGGACAGGGGGAGAGACCCAGTACTTC.

The rearrangement uses TRBV27 and TRBJ1-5; 8 nucleotides match TRBD1. Unmatched junction bases numbered 9, after V lost 5 bases and J lost 6 bases. Germline V gene sequence: CDR1 MNHEY, CDR2 SMNVEV (reference sequence). The CDR3 loop spans 15 amino acids. CDR3 residues: CASSPQGAPGQPQHF. The CDR3 DNA is TGTGCCAGCAGTCCCCAGGGGGCGCCGGGTCAGCCCCAGCATTTT.

The chain recombines TRBV5-1 with TRBJ2-2, with D possibly being TRBD1 (7 bases). Germline V gene data show CDR1 as SGHRS and CDR2 as YFSETQ. This CDR3 is 16 amino acids long. The V end lost 4 bases, the J end lost 3 bases, and 16 bases lay between the germline ends. CDR3 in amino acids: CASSRGTELYTGELFF. Written as DNA, the CDR3 is TGCGCCAGCAGCCGGGGGACAGAGCTATACACCGGGGAGCTGTTTTTT.

The sample holds one count of this clone. The J gene is TRBJ1-1, the V gene TRBV7-2; D uncertain. Trimming shortened V by 2 bases and J by 6 bases, and 10 bases separated the two germline ends. CDR1 is SGHTA and CDR2 is FQGNSA in the germline V gene. This CDR3 region has 13 residues. Here the CDR3 reads CASSLRREAEAFF. DNA for the CDR3: TGTGCCAGCAGCTTAAGAAGGGAGGCTGAAGCTTTCTTT.

V and J are TRBV7-2 and TRBJ2-1; 9 nucleotides agree with TRBD1. With 4 bases clipped from V and 5 bases from J, the junction kept 18 bases outside the gene matches. Germline-derived CDR1 and CDR2 are SGHTA and FQGNSA. This CDR3 comprises 19 residues. The CDR3 nucleotides are TGTGCCAGCAGCTCCCCCTTTGGCCACGGGACAGGGAGGAACAATGAGCAGTTCTTC. Residues: CASSSPFGHGTGRNNEQFF. The full variable domain, completed using reference TRBV7-2 and TRBJ2-1, is GAGVSQSPSNKVTEKGKDVELRCDPISGHTALYWYRQSLGQGLEFLIYFQGNSAPDKSGLPSDRFSAERTGGSVSTLTIQRTQQEDSAVYLCASSSPFGHGTGRNNEQFFGPGTRLTVL.

This chain links TRBV19 with TRBJ1-1; 7 bases are a match to TRBD1. CDR1 LNHDA and CDR2 SQIVND come from the germline V gene (reference sequence). The CDR3 is 16 amino acids. Trimming removed 7 bases from V and 8 bases from J; junction bases left unmatched: 19. CDR3 sequence (DNA): TGTGCCAGTAATAGGGGGCTCTCGACCAACAAGGTGGAAGCTTTCTTT. Protein sequence: CASNRGLSTNKVEAFF.

The chain couples TRBV12-3 or TRBV12-4 to TRBJ1-1; D unresolved. The CDR3 loop spans 13 amino acids. The V gene lost 3 bases and the J gene lost 4 bases, with 9 bases spanning the gap. CDR3 nucleotides: TGTGCCAGCAGTTTCGGAGGGTTCACTGAAGCTTTCTTT. This encodes CASSFGGFTEAFF.

The table lists this clone with a few counts. CDR3 in DNA: TGTGCCAGTAGTATAGTTGCAGGGATTAACTATGGCTACACCTTC. It translates to CASSIVAGINYGYTF. The chain carries TRBV19 and TRBJ1-2; the D gene is possibly TRBD1 (5 bases). Trimming left V 1 base short and J 1 base short, with 10 bases between. The germline V gene encodes CDR1 LNHDA and CDR2 SQIVND (reference sequence). The CDR3 runs 15 residues.

The J gene is TRBJ2-7, the V gene TRBV4-2; 10 bases fit TRBD2. CDR1 is LGHNA and CDR2 is YNFKEQ in the germline V gene. V lost 0 bases, J lost 0 bases, and 2 bases stayed unmatched. The CDR3 is 16 amino acids. CDR3 in amino acids: CASSQDLAGVSYEQYF. The CDR3 coding sequence is TGTGCCAGCAGCCAAGACCTAGCGGGGGTCTCCTACGAGCAGTACTTC.

The V and J genes are TRBV12-5 and TRBJ2-3, with D possibly being TRBD1 (6 bases). Trimming shortened V by 5 bases and J by 4 bases, and 10 bases separated the two germline ends. The germline gives CDR1 LGHNT, CDR2 FRNRAP. This CDR3 has 13 amino acids. The DNA of the CDR3 is TGTGCTAGTGGTACTGGGACACCAGATACGCAGTATTTT. As protein: CASGTGTPDTQYF.

The chain uses TRBV28 and TRBJ1-5; TRBD1 agrees at 9 bases. In germline, CDR1 is MDHEN, CDR2 SYDVKM. V lost 3 bases and J lost 3; bases outside the gene matches: 3. The CDR3 loop spans 15 amino acids. CDR3 sequence (DNA): TGTGCCAGCAGTTTTGACAGGGGGGACAATCAGCCCCAGCATTTT. This encodes CASSFDRGDNQPQHF.

There are a few counts of this clone. The chain recombines TRBV6-1 with TRBJ1-6, with a possible D match to TRBD1 (5 bases). V was cut by 1 base and J by 3 bases, with 16 bases left in between. CDR3 size: 18 residues. Per the germline V gene, CDR1 is MNHNS and CDR2 is SASEGT. CDR3 DNA: TGTGCCAGCAGTGAAGGAGTACAGCCTAGGGGCTATAATTCACCCCTCCACTTT. Protein: CASSEGVQPRGYNSPLHF.

The chain employs TRBV11-2 and TRBJ1-5; 8 bases align to TRBD1. The CDR3 has 14 amino acids. Germline V gene data show CDR1 as SGHAT and CDR2 as FQNNGV. After removal of 5 bases from V and 2 bases from J, the junction contained 2 bases not matched to a gene. CDR3 nucleotide sequence: TGTGCCAGCAGCCCAGGGGGCGGCAATCAGCCCCAGCATTTT. Amino acids: CASSPGGGNQPQHF.

The chain employs TRBV7-2 and TRBJ2-7; 8 bases agree with TRBD1. Germline assignment: CDR1 SGHTA and CDR2 FQGNSA. V dropped 8 bases and J dropped 0; count of bases not matched to a gene: 6. The CDR3 is 14 amino acids. This CDR3 reads CASSAQGASYEQYF. The CDR3 DNA reads as TGTGCCAGCTCCGCCCAGGGGGCCTCCTACGAGCAGTACTTC.

The chain is built from TRBV5-1 and TRBJ1-1, with 11 positions matching TRBD1. Germline lookup yields CDR1 SGHRS and CDR2 YFSETQ. The CDR3 is made up of 17 amino acids. J lost 3 bases, V lost 4 bases, and 11 bases had no gene match. The CDR3 protein is CASSPGTGGEVDTEAFF. DNA of the CDR3: TGCGCCAGCAGCCCCGGGACAGGGGGAGAGGTGGACACTGAAGCTTTCTTT.

V gene TRBV7-9 combines with J gene TRBJ1-2; TRBD1 agrees at 8 bases. The CDR3 runs to 16 residues. After removal of 4 bases from V and 3 bases from J, the junction contained 10 bases not matched to a gene. Per the germline V gene, CDR1 is SEHNR and CDR2 is FQNEAQ (reference sequence). In DNA, the CDR3 is TGTGCCAGCAGCTCCGGGTGGACACAGGGGGACTATGGCTACACCTTC. This translates into CASSSGWTQGDYGYTF.

This sequence joins TRBV13 and TRBJ1-1, with D possibly being TRBD1 (6 bases). Germline V gene data show CDR1 as PRHDT and CDR2 as FYEKMQ (reference sequence). Between the trimmed V and J ends, which lost 3 bases and 1 base, there was a span of 9 bases. This CDR3 is 14 amino acids long. Here the CDR3 DNA reads TGTGCCAGCAGCTTCAGGGGCTGGAACACTGAAGCTTTCTTT. Its protein is CASSFRGWNTEAFF.

The J gene is TRBJ1-1, the V gene TRBV2, with D possibly TRBD1 on 5 matching bases. The CDR3 loop spans 15 amino acids. The ends were cut back, 2 bases at V and 0 bases at J, with 10 bases in the middle. Germline loops: CDR1 SNHLY, CDR2 FYNNEI. This CDR3 is CASSEFWTLNTEAFF. CDR3 DNA sequence: TGTGCCAGCAGTGAATTCTGGACACTGAACACTGAAGCTTTCTTT.

This clone was counted once. This specimen includes other DNA sequences encoding the same CDR3. V gene TRBV27 combines with J gene TRBJ1-4; D is unclear. The germline CDR1 and CDR2 sequences are MNHEY and SMNVEV (reference sequence). The CDR3 is made up of 12 amino acids. The germline V and J ends were trimmed by 6 bases and 8 bases, with 10 bases remaining between them. This CDR3 reads CASRSVGEKLFF. The CDR3 nucleotides read TGTGCCAGCAGATCGGTCGGGGAAAAACTGTTTTTT.

The V gene is TRBV5-1, the J gene TRBJ1-1; 10 nucleotides agree with TRBD1. Germline CDR1 reads SGHRS; CDR2 reads YFSETQ. CDR3 length equals 14 residues. The V segment lost 3 bases and the J segment 7 bases; nucleotides outside the gene matches: 6. DNA of the CDR3: TGCGCCAGCAGCTACGGACAGGGGGAGGTTGAAGCTTTCTTT. Protein: CASSYGQGEVEAFF.

The CDR3 loop is CASSQDSAGDEQFF. The CDR3 bases are TGCGCCAGCAGCCAAGATAGTGCAGGCGATGAGCAGTTCTTC. The genes are TRBV4-1 and TRBJ2-1, with D unresolved. The germline V gene has CDR1 MGHRA and CDR2 YSYEKL. V lost 0 bases and J lost 8, with 11 bases in between. The CDR3 is made up of 14 amino acids.

J is TRBJ1-1 and V is TRBV6-1, with D perhaps matching TRBD1 (5 bases). Germline V lookup: CDR1 MNHNS, CDR2 SASEGT. The V end was cut by 1 base, the J end by 0 bases, with 12 bases between. The length of the CDR3 is 16 residues. The CDR3 nucleotides are TGTGCCAGCAGTGAAGTTGGGGGGATCTTGAACACTGAAGCTTTCTTT. This translates into CASSEVGGILNTEAFF.

As DNA, the CDR3 is TGCGCCAGCAGCCAAGGGGACTACCCCAGGGAAACGGAGACCCAGTACTTC. Translated, it gives CASSQGDYPRETETQYF. The chain combines TRBV5-1 with TRBJ2-5, with TRBD2 matching over 7 bases. V lost 4 bases, J lost 5 bases, and 17 bases stayed unmatched. CDR1 is SGHRS and CDR2 is YFSETQ in the germline V gene. The CDR3 spans 17 residues.

J is TRBJ2-1 and V is TRBV7-2, with TRBD2 matching 9 bases. From germline, CDR1 is SGHTA and CDR2 FQGNSA. V dropped 4 bases and J dropped 6; count of bases not matched to a gene: 10. The CDR3 loop spans 16 amino acids. The CDR3: CASSWAAGGKFNEQFF. CDR3 in DNA: TGTGCCAGCAGCTGGGCCGCGGGGGGGAAGTTCAATGAGCAGTTCTTC.